This T cell receptor beta chain was found in a study of identifying expanded T cells in peripheral blood. The CDR3 spans 17 residues. In germline, CDR1 is MGHRA, CDR2 YSYEKL. Trimming took 1 base from V and 7 from J; bases not matched to a gene: 15. A few counts support this clone. Antigen unknown. No infections or other immune events were documented during collection. Study observations and caveats: Technical replicates showed around 1.2 changed clones; approximately 2 weeks roughly 18; four weeks 19. Across healthy donors, higher total template counts meant significantly greater approximately 2-week count variance.

Assay: immunoSEQ multiplex PCR; the TCRdb copy retains only in-frame clones and omits some. Of tens of thousands of clones in the sample, around 84% were seen once. This receptor was taken from a person aged 18 to 70 in good health. The chain is built from TRBV4-1 and TRBJ1-2; 7 positions agree with TRBD1. Source material: blood. The CDR3 coding sequence is TGCGCCAGCAGCCAAGTCATCAGTCGAAGGGGGCAGGTTGGCTACACCTTC. As protein: CASSQVISRRGQVGYTF.